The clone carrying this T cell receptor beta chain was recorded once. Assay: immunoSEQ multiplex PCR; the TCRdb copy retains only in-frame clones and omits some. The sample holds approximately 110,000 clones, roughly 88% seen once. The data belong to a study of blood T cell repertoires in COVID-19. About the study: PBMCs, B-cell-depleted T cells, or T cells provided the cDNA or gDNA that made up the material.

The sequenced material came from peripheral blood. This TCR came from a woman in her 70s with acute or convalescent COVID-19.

CDR3 region: CASSLVLNEAFF. CDR3 in DNA: TGTGCCAGCAGTTTAGTCTTAAATGAAGCTTTCTTT. The chain couples TRBV12-3 or TRBV12-4 to TRBJ1-1, with D unresolved. Trimming took off 1 base at V and 7 bases at J, with 7 bases between the two ends. The CDR3 has 12 amino acids.